The clone carrying this T cell receptor beta chain came up many times. Template-switch 5'RACE cDNA synthesis added a 10-nucleotide unique molecular identifier. The yield of each sequencing run was over 170 million TCR-beta sequences from 15-18 subjects. TCRdb analysed the 5' RACE reads with MiXCR anew, one entry per CDR3 protein. The sample has approximately 65,000 distinct CDR3 sequences, over 4% seen once; the top ten hold about 5.8%. The data belong to a study of neurological immune-mediated disorders. This CDR3 comprises 13 residues. V was trimmed by 1 base and J by 0 bases, leaving 0 bases between them. Germline V CDR1 and CDR2: SGHDN, FVKESK. Libraries used 2 million unsorted PBMCs kept frozen in RNAlater.

V gene TRBV14 combines with J gene TRBJ2-2; no clear D gene. This clonotype was sampled from a human donor with multiple sclerosis. The donor label of this sample is uncertain. The sequenced sample was PBMCs. The CDR3 reads CASSQANTGELFF. CDR3 nucleotide sequence: TGTGCCAGCAGCCAAGCGAACACCGGGGAGCTGTTTTTT.